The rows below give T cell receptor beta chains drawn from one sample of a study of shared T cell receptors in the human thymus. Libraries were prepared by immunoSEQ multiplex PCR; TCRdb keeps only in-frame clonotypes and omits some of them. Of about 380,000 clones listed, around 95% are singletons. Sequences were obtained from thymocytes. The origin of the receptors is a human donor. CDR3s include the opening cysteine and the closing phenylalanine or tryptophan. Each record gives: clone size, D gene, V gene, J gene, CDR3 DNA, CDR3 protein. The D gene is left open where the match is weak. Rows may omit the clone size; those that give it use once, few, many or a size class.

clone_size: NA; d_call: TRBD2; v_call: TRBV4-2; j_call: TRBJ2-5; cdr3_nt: TGTGCCAGCAGCCAAGAAAGGCTAGCGGGAGGAAAGGGCCAAGAGACCCAGTACTTC; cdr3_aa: CASSQERLAGGKGQETQYF
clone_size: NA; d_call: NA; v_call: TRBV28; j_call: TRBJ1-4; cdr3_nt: TGTGCCAGCAGCCTACACCTGGTGGCAACTAATGAAAAACTGTTTTTT; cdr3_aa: CASSLHLVATNEKLFF
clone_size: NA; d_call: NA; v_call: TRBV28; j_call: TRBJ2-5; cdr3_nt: TGTGCCAGCAGTTTATTCCCTCGGCTCTTCCAAAGGGAGACCCAGTACTTC; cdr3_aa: CASSLFPRLFQRETQYF
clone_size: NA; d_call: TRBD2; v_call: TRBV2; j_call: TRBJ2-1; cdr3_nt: TGTGCCAGCAGTGATCTCCCCCAACTAGCGGGAGGGCGGGGTGAGCAGTTCTTC; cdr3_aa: CASSDLPQLAGGRGEQFF
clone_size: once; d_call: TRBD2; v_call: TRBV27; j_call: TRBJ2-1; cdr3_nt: TGTGCCAGCAGTCCCCTAGCGGGAATCTACAATGAGCAGTTCTTC; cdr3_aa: CASSPLAGIYNEQFF
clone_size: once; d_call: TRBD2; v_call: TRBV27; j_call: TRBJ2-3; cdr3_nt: TGTGCCAGCAGCCCATTAGCGGGAGATCCACAAGATACGCAGTATTTT; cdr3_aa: CASSPLAGDPQDTQYF
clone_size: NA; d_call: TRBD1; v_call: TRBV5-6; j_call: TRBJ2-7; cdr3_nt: TGTGCCAGCAGTGGACAGGGAGGCTACGAGCAGTACTTC; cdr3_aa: CASSGQGGYEQYF
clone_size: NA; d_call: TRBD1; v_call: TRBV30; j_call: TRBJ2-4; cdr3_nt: TGTGCCTTAACCCACAGAGCAGGGGGCGACAAAAACATTCAGTACTTC; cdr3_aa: CALTHRAGGDKNIQYF
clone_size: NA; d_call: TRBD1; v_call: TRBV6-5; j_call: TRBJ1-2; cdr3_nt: TGTGCCACCGGACAGGCCCTCTATGGCTACACCTTC; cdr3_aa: CATGQALYGYTF
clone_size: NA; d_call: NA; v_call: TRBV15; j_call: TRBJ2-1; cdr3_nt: TGTGCCACCCTTTCGGAACGTGCGAATGAGCAGTTCTTC; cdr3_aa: CATLSERANEQFF
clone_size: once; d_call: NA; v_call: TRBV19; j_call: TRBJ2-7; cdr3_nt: TGTGCCAGTAGAAACAGTACTTCCTACGAGCAGTACTTC; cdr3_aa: CASRNSTSYEQYF
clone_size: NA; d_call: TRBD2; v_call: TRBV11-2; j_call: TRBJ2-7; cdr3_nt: TGTGCCAGCAGCTTAGTTGGTAATAGCGGGATCTCCTACGAGCAGTACTTC; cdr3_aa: CASSLVGNSGISYEQYF
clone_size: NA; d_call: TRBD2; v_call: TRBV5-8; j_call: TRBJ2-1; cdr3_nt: TGTGCCAGCAGCTCGTCTGGCGCGGGAGTTTACAATGAGCAGTTCTTC; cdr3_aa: CASSSSGAGVYNEQFF
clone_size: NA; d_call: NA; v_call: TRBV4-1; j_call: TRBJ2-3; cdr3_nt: TGCGCCAGCAGCCAAGATCAGGCGGCAGGCACAGATACGCAGTATTTT; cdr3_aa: CASSQDQAAGTDTQYF
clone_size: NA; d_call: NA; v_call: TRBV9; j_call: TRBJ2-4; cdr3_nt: TGTGCCAGCAGCGTAGCTACGGACACCGAAGTAGTAAACATTCAGTACTTC; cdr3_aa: CASSVATDTEVVNIQYF
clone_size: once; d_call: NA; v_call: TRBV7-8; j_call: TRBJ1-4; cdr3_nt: TGTGCCAGCCTTAGTACAACTAATGAAAAACTGTTTTTT; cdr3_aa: CASLSTTNEKLFF
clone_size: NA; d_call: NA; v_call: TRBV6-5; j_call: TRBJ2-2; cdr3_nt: TGTGCCAGCAGTTACCCCAGCGGTCCGACCGGGGAGCTGTTTTTT; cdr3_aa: CASSYPSGPTGELFF
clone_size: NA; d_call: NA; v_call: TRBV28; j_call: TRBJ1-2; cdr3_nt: TGTGCCAGCAGTTACTATGGCTACACCTTC; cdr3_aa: CASSYYGYTF
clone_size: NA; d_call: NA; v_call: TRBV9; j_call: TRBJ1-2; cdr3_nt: TGTGCCAGCAGCCCCAGGGACGGGTATGGCTACACCTTC; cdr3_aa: CASSPRDGYGYTF
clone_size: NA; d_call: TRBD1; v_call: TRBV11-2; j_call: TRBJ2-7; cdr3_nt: TGTGCCAGCAGCACACAGGGGGGCTACGAGCAGTACTTC; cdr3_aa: CASSTQGGYEQYF
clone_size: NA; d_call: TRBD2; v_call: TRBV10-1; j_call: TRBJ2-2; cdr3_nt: TGCGCCAGCAGTGAGAGGTCAAGCGGGAGAGGCGGGGAGCTGTTTTTT; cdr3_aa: CASSERSSGRGGELFF
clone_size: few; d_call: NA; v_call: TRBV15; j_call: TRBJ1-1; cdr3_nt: TGTGCCACCAGCAGAGGCAACACTGAAGCTTTCTTT; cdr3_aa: CATSRGNTEAFF
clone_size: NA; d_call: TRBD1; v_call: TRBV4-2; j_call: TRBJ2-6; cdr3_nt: TGTGCCAGCAGCCAGAGAAGTTCCGGGACAGGGTGGACTGGGGCCAACGTCCTGACTTTC; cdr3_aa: CASSQRSSGTGWTGANVLTF
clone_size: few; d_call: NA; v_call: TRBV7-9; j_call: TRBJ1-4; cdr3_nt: TGTGCCAGCAGCCGACGTCTAACGGAACTGTTTTTT; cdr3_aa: CASSRRLTELFF
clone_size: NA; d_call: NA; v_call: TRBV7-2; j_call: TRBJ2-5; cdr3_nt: TGTGCCAGCAGCTTTCCCCCCCGACAGGAACAAGAGACCCAGTACTTC; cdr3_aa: CASSFPPRQEQETQYF
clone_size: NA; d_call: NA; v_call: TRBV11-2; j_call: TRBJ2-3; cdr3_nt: TGTGCCAGCAGCTTAGTGGCAAACACAGATACGCAGTATTTT; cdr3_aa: CASSLVANTDTQYF
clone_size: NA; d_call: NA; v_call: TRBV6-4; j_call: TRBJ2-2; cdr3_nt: TGTGCCAGCAGTGACAGGGCCGGGGAGCTGTTTTTT; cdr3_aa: CASSDRAGELFF
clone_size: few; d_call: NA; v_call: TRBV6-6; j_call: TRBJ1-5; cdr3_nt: TGTGCCAGCAGTTTCTCAGGTGGCAATCAGCCCCAGCATTTT; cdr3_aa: CASSFSGGNQPQHF
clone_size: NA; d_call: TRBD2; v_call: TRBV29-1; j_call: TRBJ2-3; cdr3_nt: TGCAGCGTTGAGTGCGGGAGGGGGCCAAATACGCAGTATTTT; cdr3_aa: CSVECGRGPNTQYF
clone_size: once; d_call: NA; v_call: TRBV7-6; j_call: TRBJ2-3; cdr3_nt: TGTGCCAGCAGCCCCTTCTGGGGCAGCTTCACAGATACGCAGTATTTT; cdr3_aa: CASSPFWGSFTDTQYF
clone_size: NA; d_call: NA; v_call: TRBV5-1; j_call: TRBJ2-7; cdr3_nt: TGCGCCAGCAGCTTGGTGGGGGGCCCCGTATGGGAGCAGTACTTC; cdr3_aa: CASSLVGGPVWEQYF
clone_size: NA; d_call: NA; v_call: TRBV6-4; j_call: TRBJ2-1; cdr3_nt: TGTGCCAGCAGTGACCGCCCCGGGGGGCGACGCGACAATGAGCAGTTCTTC; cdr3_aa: CASSDRPGGRRDNEQFF
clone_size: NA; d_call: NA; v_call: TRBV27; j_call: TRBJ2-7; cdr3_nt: TGTGCCAGCAGTTTAACCCAGGGCCCCTACGAGCAGTACTTC; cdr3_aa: CASSLTQGPYEQYF
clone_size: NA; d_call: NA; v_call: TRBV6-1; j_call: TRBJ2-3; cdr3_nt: TGTGCCAGCAGTGAGTTACGGCCAATGGGCACAGATACGCAGTATTTT; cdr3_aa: CASSELRPMGTDTQYF
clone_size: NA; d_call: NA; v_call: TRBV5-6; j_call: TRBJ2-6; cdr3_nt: TGTGCCAGCAGCGAACCCGGTACCTCTGGGGCCAACGTCCTGACTTTC; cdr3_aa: CASSEPGTSGANVLTF